This T cell receptor (beta chain) is from a study of Ad26.COV2.S vaccination and SARS-CoV-2 variants. The wider study: Intramuscular Ad26.COV2.S at 5x10^10 or 1x10^11 viral particles.

Study outcomes and limitations: Higher spike-specific TCR breadth was found in vaccine recipients than in placebo recipients. Breadth and depth estimates from TCRs may understate total T cell responses.

About this clone itself: The antigen remains undetermined.

Deletions cut 3 bases from V and 7 bases from J, with 14 bases between. Germline CDR1 reads KGHDR; CDR2 reads SFDVKD. The CDR3 runs 15 residues. Data came from immunoSEQ multiplex PCR; TCRdb stores just in-frame clones and leaves some out. The top ten hold 1.5% of the sample, which has about 680,000 clones, around 90% seen once. Sample treatment: around 19 received Ad26.COV2.S at low or high dose, single or two shots; 5 received placebo; per-sample allocation not given. Samples came from day 63 after the first vaccine or placebo injection. The rearrangement links TRBV24-1 to TRBJ1-4, with TRBD1 as a possible D gene (6 bases). This material consisted of peripheral blood, taken in a trial of Ad26.COV2.S vaccine versus placebo. This clonotype was sampled from a person aged 18-65 years who received the Ad26.COV2.S COVID-19 vaccine or a placebo. The CDR3 bases are TGTGCCACCAGTGATCCTGGGGGGCAGGGTGAAAAACTGTTTTTT. This codes for CATSDPGGQGEKLFF.